The clone carrying this T cell receptor (beta chain) was seen more than once but under ten times. Clones were sequenced by immunoSEQ multiplex PCR, and TCRdb holds only the in-frame ones, with some missing. Seen here are a few hundred thousand clones, around 87% observed once, and the top ten hold less than 8.5%. This entry is derived from a study of blood T cell repertoires in COVID-19. This CDR3 region has 15 residues. Germline values: CDR1 SGHRS, CDR2 YFSETQ. V was shortened by 4 bases and J by 2 bases, with 15 bases between the two germline ends. The chain joins TRBV5-1 to TRBJ2-5; possible D gene TRBD2, 5 bases. The source of this sequence is a woman aged 70-85 years with active or convalescent COVID-19. Sequenced: peripheral blood. The CDR3 spells CASSRVGAAQETQYF. The CDR3 DNA is TGCGCCAGCAGCAGGGTTGGAGCGGCGCAAGAGACCCAGTACTTC.